What follows are 14 T cell receptor beta chains derived from one specimen sequenced in a study of blood T cells in healthy people across ages. Alongside a J-beta primer mix, a sample-barcoded 5' primer served in a second PCR lasting about 7 to 12 cycles. TCRdb redid the calling of the 5' RACE reads with MiXCR, one entry per CDR3 protein. The data hold hundreds of thousands of distinct CDR3 sequences, with 32% observed a single time. Sequenced material: blood. The receptor source for this set is a woman of 80 years or more in good health.

The chain employs TRBV29-1 and TRBJ2-5; possibly TRBD2 for D (5 bases). Per the germline V gene, CDR1 is SQVTM and CDR2 is ANQGSEA. This CDR3 is built from 12 residues. Trimming stripped 7 bases from V and 1 base from J, with 10 bases between. CDR3 in DNA: TGCAGCGCTACCCGGGGCCAAGAGACCCAGTACTTC. It is translated as CSATRGQETQYF.

In its sample, this clonotype was seen many times. The chain carries TRBV28 and TRBJ2-7, with 9 bases identical to TRBD1. CDR1 MDHEN and CDR2 SYDVKM come from the germline V gene. V was pared by 4 bases and J by 1 base, with 5 bases of the junction left unmatched. The CDR3 runs to 15 residues. The CDR3 DNA reads as TGTGCCAGCAGTTCCTCGACAGGGGGGTCCTACGAGCAGTACTTC. Its protein product is CASSSSTGGSYEQYF.

This clonotype appeared many times. The genes are TRBV3-1 and TRBJ1-2; TRBD1 matches at 7 bases. Germline V gives CDR1 LGHDT, CDR2 YNNKEL (reference sequence). There are 12 residues in the CDR3. Here the CDR3 DNA reads TGTGGGACAGGCCAAGCTAACTATGGCTACACCTTC. Translated, it gives CGTGQANYGYTF.

A remark on this clonotype: It may be a read error: a sequence one base away is much more abundant. J is TRBJ2-2 and V is TRBV5-1; D may be TRBD1 (6 bases). CDR3 length equals 13 residues. V was shortened by 7 bases and J by 6 bases, with 13 bases between the two germline ends. CDR1 and CDR2 (germline): SGHRS, YFSETQ. This CDR3 is CASHDPGAGELFF. In DNA form, the CDR3 reads TGCGCCAGCCACGATCCAGGGGCCGGGGAGCTGTTTTTT. Supplemented by reference TRBV5-1 and TRBJ2-2, the full variable domain reads KAGVTQTPRYLIKTRGQQVTLSCSPISGHRSVSWYQQTPGQGLQFLFEYFSETQRNKGNFPGRFSGRQFSNSRSEMNVSTLELGDSALYLCASHDPGAGELFFGEGSRLTVL.

This clonotype occurred many times. The chain employs TRBV7-2 and TRBJ2-7; 14 positions match TRBD2. After removal of 3 bases from V and 3 bases from J, the junction contained 1 base not matched to a gene. CDR1 SGHTA and CDR2 FQGNSA come from the germline V gene. The CDR3 has 15 amino acids. Here the CDR3 reads CASSFGLAGGYEQYF. As DNA, the CDR3 is TGTGCCAGCAGCTTTGGACTAGCGGGGGGCTACGAGCAGTACTTC.

This clonotype was recorded only once. The chain couples TRBV5-1 to TRBJ2-7; TRBD2 matches at 7 bases. This CDR3 comprises 14 residues. Germline V gives CDR1 SGHRS, CDR2 YFSETQ. V was pared by 2 bases and J by 6 bases, with 8 bases of the junction left unmatched. Here the CDR3 DNA reads TGCGCCAGCAGCTTCGGACTAGGCCTCGGCGAGCAGTACTTC. Amino acid sequence: CASSFGLGLGEQYF.

The chain couples TRBV25-1 to TRBJ1-6; D is unresolved. Germline CDR1 MGHDK, CDR2 SYGVNS. Trimming removed 3 bases at V and 6 bases at J, with 9 bases between. The CDR3 consists of 14 residues. The CDR3 protein is CASSEGGFNSPLHF. DNA of the CDR3: TGTGCCAGCAGTGAGGGAGGGTTTAATTCACCCCTCCACTTT. The variable domain in full, completed from reference TRBV25-1 and TRBJ1-6, reads EADIYQTPRYLVIGTGKKITLECSQTMGHDKMYWYQQDPGMELHLIHYSYGVNSTEKGDLSSESTVSRIRTEHFPLTLESARPSHTSQYLCASSEGGFNSPLHFGNGTRLTVT.

About this clonotype itself: The junction departs from the called germline gene at one end, perhaps through a read error. V is TRBV7-2 and J is TRBJ2-3, with D maybe TRBD1 (6 bases). Germline CDR1 is SGHTA and CDR2 is FQGNSA. The CDR3 spans 14 residues. CDR3 DNA sequence: TGTGCCGGCAGCTTCGACAGGAGCACAGGTACGCAGTATTTT. Translated, it gives CAGSFDRSTGTQYF. The full variable domain, with the rest looked up from reference TRBV7-2 and TRBJ2-3, is GAGVSQSPSNKVTEKGKDVELRCDPISGHTALYWYRQSLGQGLEFLIYFQGNSAPDKSGLPSDRFSAERTGGSVSTLTIQRTQQEDSAVYLCAGSFDRSTGTQYFGPGTRLTVL.

The rearrangement joins TRBV6-4 to TRBJ2-3; D is ambiguous. Germline V gene data show CDR1 as MRHNA and CDR2 as SNTAGT. V lost 4 bases and J 0 bases, leaving 14 bases between the germline ends. This CDR3 is built from 16 residues. The CDR3 loop reads CASSGDMYSSTDTQYF. The CDR3 DNA follows: TGTGCCAGCAGTGGAGATATGTATTCAAGCACAGATACGCAGTATTTT.

The genes are TRBV18 and TRBJ2-1, with TRBD1 matching over 8 bases. J lost 7 bases, V lost 4 bases, and 6 bases had no gene match. From germline, CDR1 is KGHSH and CDR2 LQKENI. The CDR3 contains 14 residues. CDR3 coding DNA: TGTGCCAGCTCACACCAAGACAGGGGTAATGAGCAGTTCTTC. Translating it yields CASSHQDRGNEQFF.

Comments on this clonotype: Given a much more abundant clone one base away, this may be a read error. The chain uses TRBV20-1 and TRBJ2-1; D ambiguous. The CDR3 sequence is 11 residues long. Germline CDR1 DFQATT, CDR2 SNEGSKA (reference sequence). The CDR3 is CRARVNNEQFF. DNA for the CDR3: TGCAGGGCTAGAGTGAACAATGAGCAGTTCTTC.

This chain links TRBV19 with TRBJ1-1; D call uncertain. The CDR3 is 14 residues long. The germline V and J ends were trimmed by 2 bases and 3 bases, with 10 bases remaining between them. Germline V gene lookup returns CDR1 LNHDA and CDR2 SQIVND (reference sequence). DNA of the CDR3: TGTGCCAGTAGTATACGTTATTCAGACACTGAAGCTTTCTTT. Translated, it gives CASSIRYSDTEAFF.

Remarks on this clonotype: A much larger clone sits a single nucleotide away, making a read error possible. Lacking the conserved final phenylalanine or tryptophan, this CDR3 likely reflects a read error. The chain uses TRBV20-1 and TRBJ2-1, with 7 nucleotides matching TRBD2. Germline V lookup: CDR1 DFQATT, CDR2 SNEGSKA (reference sequence). V dropped 5 bases and J dropped 8; count of bases not matched to a gene: 6. The CDR3 length is 12 residues. CDR3 in DNA: TGCAGTGCTGGGAGGGCCAGCGATGAGCAGTTCCTC. Encoded protein: CSAGRASDEQFL.

At least ten counts were recorded for this clonotype. V usage is TRBV11-3 and J usage is TRBJ2-1, with D perhaps given as TRBD1 or TRBD2 (6 bases each). Germline lookup yields CDR1 SGHNT and CDR2 YENEEA. Trimming shortened V by 5 bases and J by 4 bases, and 18 bases separated the two germline ends. The CDR3 consists of 16 residues. CDR3 nucleotide sequence: TGTGCCAGCAGCCCGGAGGGGGGCTCAATTTACAATGAGCAGTTCTTC. It yields the protein CASSPEGGSIYNEQFF.